The 7 T cell receptor beta chains presented below share a single source sample, sequenced in a study of early T cells in non-severe SARS-CoV-2 infection. TCRdb reprocessed the 5' RACE reads with MiXCR, giving one entry per CDR3 protein. The sample gives some 80,000 distinct CDR3 sequences, 10% to 15% of which show up once; less than 20% is in the top ten. This specimen was whole blood, taken at baseline. Every receptor here comes from an adult who was a healthcare worker with PCR-confirmed SARS-CoV-2 infection or an uninfected control (not recorded which). The donor label of this sample is uncertain.

This clonotype was counted many times. CDR3 loop: CASSSSGRSEAFF. CDR3 bases: TGTGCCAGCAGCTCTTCCGGGCGGTCTGAAGCTTTCTTT. The rearrangement links TRBV7-3 to TRBJ1-1; D unclear. Germline V CDR1 and CDR2: SGHTA, FQGTGA. The CDR3 covers 13 residues. Trimming stripped 4 bases from V and 6 bases from J, with 12 bases between.

Only a few counts were recorded for this clonotype. The rearrangement joins TRBV12-3 or TRBV12-4 to TRBJ2-7; possible D gene TRBD1, 6 bases. CDR3 length: 14 residues. Trimming pared 6 bases from V and 6 bases from J, leaving 18 bases between. CDR3 bases: TGTGCCAGCAGCAATTGGGGGCGAGGGTTCGAGCAGTACTTC. This encodes CASSNWGRGFEQYF.

The V call is TRBV10-1, the J call TRBJ1-2; tentative D call: TRBD1 (5 bases). Per the germline V gene, CDR1 is WNHNN and CDR2 is SYGVQD (reference sequence). Trimming removed 6 bases at V and 8 bases at J, with 16 bases between. The CDR3 spans 13 residues. Here the CDR3 DNA reads TGCGCCAGCAGCTTCGCCGGAGGACAAGGCTACACCTTC. The encoded protein is CASSFAGGQGYTF.

The chain recombines TRBV10-3 with TRBJ2-1, with TRBD2 identical over 7 bases. The V gene's germline CDR1 is ENHRY and CDR2 SYGVKD. The CDR3 extends over 13 amino acids. The V segment lost 9 bases and the J segment 9 bases; nucleotides outside the gene matches: 11. The CDR3, as DNA: TGTGCCATTCAGACTAGTGGGGAGGGTGAGCAGTTCTTC. The encoded protein is CAIQTSGEGEQFF.

The rearrangement uses TRBV10-3 and TRBJ2-4; 13 bases map to TRBD2. Germline loops: CDR1 ENHRY, CDR2 SYGVKD. This CDR3 comprises 15 residues. With 4 bases clipped from V and 6 bases from J, the junction kept 3 bases outside the gene matches. In DNA form, the CDR3 reads TGTGCCATCAGTGGGACTAGCGGGAGAGGAAACATTCAGTACTTC. Its translation is CAISGTSGRGNIQYF.

This clonotype has a handful of counts. CDR3 in DNA: TGTGCCAGCAGCTTAGGCGGCAGAGGGAACACCGGGGAGCTGTTTTTT. Its protein is CASSLGGRGNTGELFF. The V and J genes are TRBV11-3 and TRBJ2-2; D remains ambiguous. The CDR3 contains 16 residues. V lost 1 base to trimming and J lost 1 base, with 10 bases between them. Germline V gene lookup returns CDR1 SGHNT and CDR2 YENEEA. The whole variable domain, filled in from reference TRBV11-3 and TRBJ2-2, reads EAGVVQSPRYKIIEKKQPVAFWCNPISGHNTLYWYLQNLGQGPELLIRYENEEAVDDSQLPKDRFSAERLKGVDSTLKIQPAELGDSAVYLCASSLGGRGNTGELFFGEGSRLTVL.

This clonotype was seen a few times. This chain joins TRBV6-5 and TRBJ1-1; D may be TRBD1 (5 bases). This CDR3 is built from 12 residues. V lost 5 bases to trimming and J lost 8 bases, with 12 bases between them. CDR1 is MNHEY, CDR2 SVGAGI, per germline. CDR3 sequence: CASSVQWGEAFF. In DNA, the CDR3 is TGTGCCAGCAGTGTCCAGTGGGGCGAAGCTTTCTTT.